The text below deals with one TCR beta chain. What this receptor recognizes is not known. Base qualities are not recorded, but no much larger clone differs from it by a single base. The cohort consisted of 650 to 700 healthy bone marrow donors. At the time of sampling, every cohort member was nominally healthy, though immune exposures that went unrecorded were likely present. The donor was CMV seropositive and was included in the group of approximately 310 seropositive cohort members. A peripheral blood sample was collected from each donor, and TCR beta sequencing was performed on peripheral blood mononuclear cells. The Qiagen DNeasy Blood Extraction Kit was used to extract genomic DNA from the blood cell samples. Libraries were made using the immunoSEQ multiplex PCR assay. For the multiplex PCR, a mixture combining 60 forward primers for TCR Vbeta segments and 13 reverse primers for TCR Jbeta segments was used. The CDR3 region of rearranged TCR beta genes was amplified from genomic DNA with a multiplex PCR assay. The amplified TCR beta libraries were sequenced on the Illumina HiSeq System as 87-base-pair reads. Per the authors' processing: A later analysis counted tens of millions of unique TCR beta chains across the 666 repertoires, and some 11 million of these chains were shared by at least two donors. Raw reads were error-corrected and collapsed into unique sequences with a nearest-neighbor algorithm that merged closely related sequences to remove PCR and sequencing errors. CDR3 sequences were aligned to IMGT reference sequences to assign V, D and J gene segments. For a sequence to be retained, a match of at least six nucleotides was required to both a V gene segment and a J gene segment. A rearrangement was called productive if the CDR3 had no stop codons and remained in frame with V and J, and every other rearrangement was called non-productive. Following IMGT convention, CDR3 was defined as the stretch from the second conserved V-encoded cysteine up to the conserved J-encoded phenylalanine. The earlier analysis of some 600 of the donors excluded sequences that lacked an unambiguous match to a single V gene segment. In an earlier analysis of approximately 500 of the donors, a V segment was called functional when productive rearrangements were above 56.7%, and segregating when the standard deviation between donors exceeded 5%. A statistical classification framework was built to diagnose cytomegalovirus status from the catalog of TCR beta chain sequences. In a later analysis, TCR nucleotide sequences were compared against IMGT/GENE-DB human TR gene sequences so that V and J genes could be assigned. A later analysis assigned CDR3 sequences and most-parsimonious VDJ recombination scenarios with the TCRdist pipeline. In a later analysis, every TCR beta chain was defined by the combination of its CDR3 amino acid sequence and its V-gene family, and reads without a unique V-gene family were dropped. As a way to deal with suspected cross-contamination and a sequencing artifact, a later analysis dropped 450 to 600 nucleotide sequences that were highly shared and had low generation probability. In a later analysis, a clonal expansion index for each public chain was calculated from normalized within-repertoire ranks of inferred template counts. Generation probabilities in a later analysis came from a VDJ recombination model fitted to out-of-frame rearrangements, and those results were checked against IGoR. A later analysis scored TCR-TCR, TCR-HLA and TCR-CMV co-occurrence with hypergeometric tests, applying a repertoire-size bias correction to TCR pairs. A later analysis estimated false discovery rates by permuting HLA or CMV assignments 20 times. In a later analysis, co-occurring TCRs were grouped using DBSCAN, with TCRdist sequence similarity added in when clustering inside HLA-allele-positive subsets. Repertoires with fewer than 30,000 or more than 120,000 public chains, plus five repertoires with anomalous nucleotide sharing, were excluded from co-occurrence clustering. What TCRdb holds here is the immuneACCESS table cut down to in-frame rearrangements. Part of the clones is not present; checked against another copy, under half of the missing clones reflect an unresolved V gene, and the others are unexplained. The V and J calls and clone size come from that table; D and trimming were worked out from the DNA. This sample is represented by some 120,000 clones; around 80% of them were singletons. The ten biggest clones cover 9% to 9.5% of the sample.

The data were taken from a study of cytomegalovirus exposure and HLA in healthy donors (TCRdb year 2017). About the investigation overall: An earlier analysis of 587 of the donors reported 250 to 350 Gb of sequence data and about 100 million unique TCR beta sequences from 150 million to 200 million T cells. An early release that covered roughly 600 HLA-typed donors contained approximately 300 gigabases of sequencing data and about 93 million unique TCR sequences. The study aimed to test whether cataloging public T cell receptors could reveal signatures of past pathogen exposure. A later genetic analysis used genome-wide SNP genotypes for about 55% of the 666 donors, treating that subset as a discovery cohort. To predict cytomegalovirus infection status, the study combined high-throughput TCR immunosequencing, statistical association of individual TCRs with disease status, and machine learning. Typing coverage varied by locus: roughly 620-640 donors for A, B, C, DRB1 and DQB1; more than 500 for DQA1; about 570 for DPA1; approximately 470 for DPB1. The study profiled the T cell repertoires of some 610 subjects by immunosequencing and related them to cytomegalovirus serostatus. Every repertoire in the discovery cohort had been generated on one and the same sequencing platform. Besides the first cohort of around 670 subjects, a separate validation cohort made up of roughly 130 different subjects was used. Among a few hundred genotyped donors of the cohort, an average of 235,054 unique TCR beta nucleotide sequences were sequenced per donor, around 18% of them non-productive. Of the 300 to 450 genotyped donors, 81% were placed in the genetic ancestry cluster associated with self-reported Caucasian donors. To decide whether each TCR beta V gene segment behaved as functional or pseudogenic, an earlier analysis of some 600 of the donors relied on high-throughput TCR beta sequencing. HLA typing covered class I and class II loci at four-digit resolution. Because of strong linkage in the cohort, 4 to 6 DR-DQ haplotypes were treated as single units for association and clustering. Donor age, sex, ethnicity and CMV serostatus were collected together with the repertoire data. A later analysis re-analyzed previously published TCR beta repertoires from 666 donors and added high-resolution HLA genotyping to study TCR occurrence patterns. In the later analysis, no new phenotypic data were used to find candidate immune exposures; instead, reliance was placed on TCR beta sequences and their occurrence across donors.

The research as a whole found: An association between a missense DCLRE1C variant and V-gene and J-gene trimming of TCR beta chains was found in a later genetic analysis and replicated in an independent cohort. Because counts were too low, about 18 rarely observed V segments, including chromosome 9 orphons, were excluded from the earlier analysis of several hundred of the donors. Assigning TCR associations to individual alleles was difficult when HLA alleles, especially DR and DQ, strongly co-occurred. A later genetic analysis reported fewer N-insertions in productive TCRs among donors in an Asian-associated ancestry cluster than the roughly 700-donor mean. According to a later analysis, parvovirus B19, influenza, CMV and Epstein-Barr virus appeared linked to several top co-occurrence clusters. In vitro tests confirmed that a few of the cytomegalovirus-associated TCR beta chains recognize cytomegalovirus antigens. According to a later analysis, TCR association rates differed among HLA loci, with DRB1 alleles showing the most associated TCRs and HLA-C alleles showing the fewest. Immune exposure information for the cohort was limited to CMV serostatus. The classifier was reported to diagnose cytomegalovirus status with high specificity and sensitivity in both the original cohort and the validation cohort. A further reported finding was that TCR beta sequences accurately predicted the HLA-A and HLA-B alleles for most subjects in the first cohort. The cohort was sequenced for TCR beta chains only, and without alpha or paired-chain data the features that could be detected were limited. A later analysis associated about 17,000 TCR beta sequences with specific HLA alleles at a false discovery rate of 0.05. Because the 87-base-pair reads could not distinguish some IMGT-functional V segments, including TRBV6-2 and TRBV6-3, those segments were excluded. Linkage disequilibrium might explain the correlated functional status among segregating V segments, but an unknown experimental factor could not be ruled out. In a later analysis, HLA-associated TCR beta chains were found to be more clonally expanded and to have lower generation probabilities than equally common non-associated chains. Sequencing depth was assumed to be roughly uniform across donors in the presence/absence analyses, though that assumption may not hold. HLA typing was unavailable for some donors at each locus, so association tests used only the typed subset. A cluster of highly shared sequence variants was judged likely to be a technical artifact of the sequencing pipeline. An earlier analysis of 587 of the donors showed that most TCR beta V segments appeared in productive rearrangements either about 90% or about 30% of the time, which broadly matched IMGT annotations. A later analysis found that most CMV-associated TCR beta chains appeared HLA-restricted, with HLA associations seemingly driven largely by CMV exposure. Across donors, most TCR sequences were observed very rarely, whereas some public TCRs were present in many individuals. The study gave a list of around 170 TCR beta chains associated with cytomegalovirus. The authors suggested that the approach could potentially be generalized to other disease states and immunological phenotypes.

Reading from cysteine to phenylalanine, the CDR3 counts 14 amino acids. Just CDR3 DNA is preserved here, 42 bases in frame from base 1. CDR1 and CDR2 are drawn from the germline V gene: MNHEY, SVGAGI. Trimming accounts for 6 bases at V and 4 bases at J, while the number of junction bases matched to no gene is 4. Sequencing was done on a sample of PBMCs. The receptor chain draws on TRBV6-5 and TRBJ2-5; 11 central bases correspond to TRBD2. The TCR sequence derives from a woman aged 45-60 years in good health and CMV-seropositive. The DNA sequence is TGTGCCAGCAGCCGCGGGACTAGCGGAGAGACCCAGTACTTC. Protein translation: CASSRGTSGETQYF.